These 16 T cell receptor beta chains originate from one sample sequenced in a study of blood T cell repertoires in COVID-19. The repertoire was sequenced with immunoSEQ multiplex PCR; TCRdb's copy has only in-frame clones and lacks some. Among about 80,000 clones, approximately 78% were seen once, and the ten largest hold just over 20%. Input material: peripheral blood. These TCRs come from a human donor in a cohort sampled during active COVID-19.

This clone was picked up a small number of times. The chain uses TRBV28 and TRBJ2-7; 10 bases match TRBD2. The germline gives CDR1 MDHEN, CDR2 SYDVKM. The CDR3 covers 15 residues. The J segment lost 3 bases and the V segment lost 1 base, leaving 3 bases of the junction unmatched. This chain's CDR3 is CASSLSASGGYEQYF. The CDR3 DNA reads TGTGCCAGCAGTTTATCGGCTAGCGGGGGCTACGAGCAGTACTTC.

The chain uses TRBV28 and TRBJ1-2; TRBD1 matches 7 bases. The junction had 13 bases not matched to a gene; V was cut back by 4 bases and J by 2 bases. Looked up from germline, CDR1 is MDHEN and CDR2 is SYDVKM. The CDR3 loop spans 17 amino acids. The CDR3 spells CASSSDLETGLNYGYTF. The CDR3 bases are TGTGCCAGCAGTTCGGATCTGGAGACAGGGCTCAACTATGGCTACACCTTC.

CDR3 residues: CASSFGTSSTDTQYF. CDR3 DNA: TGTGCCAGCAGCTTCGGGACTAGCAGCACAGATACGCAGTATTTT. The V and J genes are TRBV7-3 and TRBJ2-3; TRBD2 aligns across 9 bases. Germline lookup yields CDR1 SGHTA and CDR2 FQGTGA. V lost 3 bases and J lost 0; bases outside the gene matches: 1. The CDR3 is 15 amino acids.

This clone was seen only once. The V gene is TRBV29-1, the J gene TRBJ2-1, with 7 bases fitting TRBD2. After removal of 6 bases from V and 7 bases from J, the junction contained 3 bases not matched to a gene. This CDR3 is built from 11 residues. From germline, CDR1 is SQVTM and CDR2 ANQGSEA. The CDR3 coding sequence is TGCAGCGTGCGGGGGTTGAATGAGCAGTTCTTC. Translating gives CSVRGLNEQFF.

This clone occurred a few times. The J gene is TRBJ2-5, the V gene TRBV2; 7 nucleotides match TRBD2. The V gene's germline CDR1 is SNHLY and CDR2 FYNNEI. The CDR3 has 13 amino acids. V was clipped by 3 bases and J by 6 bases; unmatched bases: 4. CDR3 sequence: CASSEGREKTQYF. In DNA, the CDR3 is TGTGCCAGCAGTGAGGGGCGGGAGAAGACCCAGTACTTC.

The J gene is TRBJ1-4, the V gene TRBV19; TRBD1 matches at 10 bases. V trimming: 10 bases; J trimming: 5 bases; junction bases outside the gene matches: 4. This CDR3 spans 13 amino acids. Per the germline V gene, CDR1 is LNHDA and CDR2 is SQIVND (reference sequence). CDR3 bases: TGTGCCACCGCGGGACAGGGGAATGAAAAACTGTTTTTT. It translates to CATAGQGNEKLFF. Drawing the rest from reference TRBV19 and TRBJ1-4, the complete variable domain is DGGITQSPKYLFRKEGQNVTLSCEQNLNHDAMYWYRQDPGQGLRLIYYSQIVNDFQKGDIAEGYSVSREKKESFPLTVTSAQKNPTAFYLCATAGQGNEKLFFGSGTQLSVL.

In DNA form, the CDR3 reads TGTGCCAGCCAAAGGAGGGGTTTCGGTTCACCCCTCCACTTT. Translated, it gives CASQRRGFGSPLHF. This chain connects TRBV6-6 to TRBJ1-6; weak D call: TRBD1 (5 bases). The CDR3 sequence is 14 residues long. Germline V CDR1 and CDR2: MNHNY, SVGAGI (reference sequence). Between the trimmed V and J ends, which lost 8 bases and 9 bases, there was a span of 17 bases.

The rearrangement links TRBV6-2 or TRBV6-3 to TRBJ2-1; 9 nucleotides match TRBD2. This CDR3 region has 18 residues. After removal of 0 bases from V and 3 bases from J, the junction contained 9 bases not matched to a gene. Germline CDR1 is MNHEY and CDR2 is SVGEGT. The CDR3, as DNA: TGTGCCAGCAGTTACTCCACACTGACTAGCGGATACTACAATGAGCAGTTCTTC. Its protein is CASSYSTLTSGYYNEQFF.

This clone was counted a few times. The J gene is TRBJ2-7, the V gene TRBV4-2; D uncertain. Per the germline V gene, CDR1 is LGHNA and CDR2 is YNFKEQ. The CDR3 sequence is 12 residues long. V lost 4 bases to trimming and J lost 7 bases, with 11 bases between them. CDR3 nucleotide sequence: TGTGCCAGCAGCCTCCTCTCGGGTGAGCAGTACTTC. Protein sequence: CASSLLSGEQYF.

The chain links TRBV5-1 to TRBJ2-2, with TRBD1 identical over 7 bases. J was trimmed by 8 bases and V by 4 bases; bases with no gene match: 8. CDR3 length: 14 amino acids. CDR1 SGHRS and CDR2 YFSETQ come from the germline V gene. The CDR3 DNA reads TGCGCCAGCAGCGCCGGGACAGAAGGGGGGGAGCTGTTTTTT. Its protein product is CASSAGTEGGELFF.

The gene calls are TRBV10-1 and TRBJ2-1, with TRBD2 matching over 10 bases. V lost 3 bases and J lost 7; bases outside the gene matches: 6. The CDR3 is 15 residues long. Germline values: CDR1 WNHNN, CDR2 SYGVQD (reference sequence). The DNA for the CDR3 is TGCGCCAGCAGTGAAGAGCGGGGGGGACGGAATGAGCAGTTCTTC. Translated: CASSEERGGRNEQFF.

V gene TRBV7-9 combines with J gene TRBJ1-5, with D perhaps matching TRBD1 (5 bases). V was clipped by 1 base and J by 6 bases, with 7 bases between them. The length of the CDR3 is 13 residues. Germline-derived CDR1 and CDR2 are SEHNR and FQNEAQ (reference sequence). CDR3: CASSLGGVQPQHF. In DNA, the CDR3 is TGTGCCAGCAGCTTAGGGGGCGTTCAGCCCCAGCATTTT.

The V gene is TRBV11-3, the J gene TRBJ1-1; D remains ambiguous. Looked up from germline, CDR1 is SGHNT and CDR2 is YENEEA. V was cut by 6 bases and J by 5 bases, with 22 bases left in between. This CDR3 spans 16 amino acids. In DNA form, the CDR3 reads TGTGCCAGCAGACACATGATCCGCTCAAGAATTACTGAAGCTTTCTTT. Amino acid sequence: CASRHMIRSRITEAFF.

CDR3 in amino acids: CAIRTNTGELFF. CDR3 DNA sequence: TGTGCCATTAGAACGAACACCGGGGAGCTGTTTTTT. The V call is TRBV15, the J call TRBJ2-2; D call uncertain. The germline gives CDR1 LNHNV, CDR2 YYDKDF (reference sequence). The CDR3 runs to 12 residues. V was clipped by 10 bases and J by 0 bases, with 6 bases between them.

This clone was recorded only once. The chain couples TRBV11-2 to TRBJ1-3; 7 positions agree with TRBD1. Looked up from germline, CDR1 is SGHAT and CDR2 is FQNNGV. The CDR3 extends over 16 amino acids. V was pared by 5 bases and J by 0 bases, with 7 bases of the junction left unmatched. For the CDR3, the DNA is TGTGCCAGCAGCCGTCAGGGACAGAGCTCTGGAAACACCATATATTTT. It encodes CASSRQGQSSGNTIYF.

J is TRBJ2-2 and V is TRBV2; D gene ambiguous. Between the trimmed V and J ends, which lost 6 bases and 5 bases, there was a span of 13 bases. Germline-derived CDR1 and CDR2 are SNHLY and FYNNEI. The CDR3 contains 14 residues. CDR3 amino acids: CASSPRTVTGELFF. The CDR3 DNA reads as TGTGCCAGCAGCCCTAGAACGGTGACCGGGGAGCTGTTTTTT.